In its sample, the clone carrying this T cell receptor beta chain was seen a few times. No antigen is known for it. PCR involved 60 Vbeta and 13 Jbeta primers. Measured with immunoSEQ multiplex PCR; TCRdb has only the in-frame clones, and not every one. The sample records almost 200,000 clones, roughly four fifths being singletons. Germline V lookup: CDR1 LGHNA, CDR2 YNFKEQ. This CDR3 region has 17 residues. The data derive from a study of cytomegalovirus exposure and HLA in healthy donors. Whole-study results and caveats: Immune exposure information available was restricted to CMV serostatus.

Sequencing used PBMCs. The TCR sequence derives from a man under 40 in good health and CMV-seronegative. The chain links TRBV4-2 to TRBJ2-5; 9 nucleotides line up with TRBD2. The J call may not be correct, given that the DNA end is closer to TRBJ2-7. The CDR3: CASSQGPMGLAFYEQYF. CDR3 in DNA: TGTGCCAGCAGCCAAGGCCCGATGGGACTAGCTTTCTACGAGCAGTACTTC.